This T cell receptor (beta chain) was sequenced for a study of T cell repertoires in cytomegalovirus infection (dated by TCRdb to about 2019). Describing the broader study: Donor HLA type was relevant to the analysis, as public TCR beta signatures indicated carriage of CMV infection together with the matching HLA type.

Study-level results and caveats: In the ex vivo response, HLA-C-restricted CMV-specific TCR beta clonotypes were dominant, and in two of eight donors the single most frequent clonotype came from this HLA-C-restricted group. Carriers of CMV infection plus the relevant HLA type were discriminated by the cumulative frequency of public TCR beta family members in the study cohort and in an independent approximately 360-donor cohort.

V drops 7 bases and J drops 5 bases, leaving 14 bases in between. The germline V gene provides CDR1 MNHGY and CDR2 SAAAGT. The CDR3 numbers 13 residues from cysteine through phenylalanine. Only the CDR3 DNA stays, 39 bases, in frame from base 1. For this clonotype: Its antigen target is currently unknown. This could be a read error, since a much larger clone is one nucleotide away.

Sequencing relied on an Illumina HiSeq 1500. Using fastp at Q25 and MiXCR, TCRdb reprocessed the public reads and kept productive beta chains. Rows are combined by CDR3 protein, so each entry shows the most common genes and DNA. Here the sample has 300,000 to 400,000 distinct CDR3 sequences; around 18% occur a single time. The ten largest make up 8.7% of the sample. This sequence originates from a human donor in good health (CMV status not recorded). Some clones in this sample may be carry-over from other donors' samples. The material sequenced was PBMCs. The sequence is built from TRBV6-8 and TRBJ1-1; the D segment could be TRBD1, given 5 matching bases. For the CDR3, the sequence is CASTIGVNTEAFF. The nucleotides are TGTGCCAGCACCATAGGGGTCAATACTGAAGCTTTCTTT.